The 22 T cell receptor beta chains below were found in one sample sequenced in a study of blood T cell repertoires in COVID-19. Profiling relied on immunoSEQ multiplex PCR, and the TCRdb table lists in-frame clones only, not all of them. This sample has roughly 68,000 clones; 75% to 95% occur once, and the top ten carry more than 5.5%. The specimen was peripheral blood. The origin of the receptors is a man between 35 and 55 years old with COVID-19, enrolled during active disease.

This clone was detected once. The J gene is TRBJ1-1, the V gene TRBV7-9; D gene unclear. This CDR3 comprises 14 residues. Trimming cost V 5 bases and J 3 bases, with 13 bases left between them. CDR1 is SEHNR and CDR2 is FQNEAQ in the germline V gene (reference sequence). This chain's CDR3 is CASSLRFTDTEAFF. Here the CDR3 DNA reads TGTGCCAGCAGCCTCCGATTCACGGACACTGAAGCTTTCTTT.

This chain joins TRBV6-5 and TRBJ1-2; possibly TRBD1 for D (5 bases). The germline V gene encodes CDR1 MNHEY and CDR2 SVGAGI. The CDR3 loop spans 14 amino acids. V was trimmed by 8 bases and J by 2 bases, leaving 15 bases between them. This chain's CDR3 is CASGTGLGNYGYTF. CDR3 nucleotide sequence: TGTGCCAGCGGTACGGGACTGGGGAACTATGGCTACACCTTC.

As DNA, the CDR3 is TGTGCCAGCAGCCTCCCCGGGACAGGGACCGACGAGCAGTACTTC. Protein sequence: CASSLPGTGTDEQYF. The genes are TRBV3-1 (or the pseudogene TRBV3-2) and TRBJ2-7, with 9 bases lining up with TRBD1. Germline loops: CDR1 LGHDT, CDR2 YNNKEL (reference sequence). V was clipped by 4 bases and J by 5 bases; unmatched bases: 9. There are 15 residues in the CDR3.

The CDR3 is CASSLSDRDLPNTGELFF. CDR3 DNA: TGTGCCAGCAGCCTCTCTGACCGGGATTTACCGAACACCGGGGAGCTGTTTTTT. The genes are TRBV11-2 and TRBJ2-2; weak D call: TRBD2 (5 bases). Germline V gives CDR1 SGHAT, CDR2 FQNNGV. There are 18 residues in the CDR3. Trimming shortened V by 5 bases and J by 0 bases, and 19 bases separated the two germline ends.

V gene TRBV27 combines with J gene TRBJ1-2; 9 nucleotides line up with TRBD1. J lost 4 bases, V lost 6 bases, and 9 bases had no gene match. The germline CDR1 and CDR2 sequences are MNHEY and SMNVEV (reference sequence). The CDR3 contains 15 residues. CDR3 amino acids: CASRIRTGEGYGYTF. The CDR3 bases are TGTGCCAGCAGGATCCGGACAGGGGAAGGCTATGGCTACACCTTC.

The chain links TRBV11-2 to TRBJ2-3; TRBD2 aligns across 7 bases. This CDR3 comprises 16 residues. Trimming removed 1 base from V and 2 bases from J; junction bases left unmatched: 6. Per the germline V gene, CDR1 is SGHAT and CDR2 is FQNNGV. The CDR3 DNA is TGTGCCAGCAGCTTAGCCGGGAGGCGGCCCACAGATACGCAGTATTTT. It is translated as CASSLAGRRPTDTQYF.

The chain carries TRBV4-1 and TRBJ2-7, with 10 bases fitting TRBD1. V trimming: 5 bases; J trimming: 4 bases; junction bases outside the gene matches: 8. CDR1 is MGHRA and CDR2 is YSYEKL in the germline V gene. The CDR3 runs 15 residues. The CDR3 loop reads CASSLTGTGVYEQYF. The CDR3 DNA reads as TGCGCCAGCAGCTTAACCGGGACAGGGGTGTACGAGCAGTACTTC.

J is TRBJ2-3 and V is TRBV5-1; 15 nucleotides match TRBD2. CDR3 length: 20 amino acids. The junction had 8 bases not matched to a gene; V was cut back by 0 bases and J by 0 bases. The germline V gene has CDR1 SGHRS and CDR2 YFSETQ. CDR3 DNA: TGCGCCAGCAGCTTGGCCGGGGGACTAGCGGGGGGTCTGAGCACAGATACGCAGTATTTT. Translated, it gives CASSLAGGLAGGLSTDTQYF.

J is TRBJ1-6 and V is TRBV5-4; D gene unclear. The length of the CDR3 is 17 residues. V lost 0 bases, J lost 0 bases, and 10 bases lay in between. Germline CDR1 SGHNT, CDR2 YYREEE (reference sequence). For the CDR3, the DNA is TGTGCCAGCAGCTTGGCATTCAGAGGCTCCTATAATTCACCCCTCCACTTT. This sequence encodes CASSLAFRGSYNSPLHF.

This clone was recorded once. Other nucleotide sequences in the sample specify the same CDR3. In DNA form, the CDR3 reads TGTGCCAGTAGTATAGTAGGGGGAAGCAATCAGCCCCAGCATTTT. It translates to CASSIVGGSNQPQHF. The chain uses TRBV19 and TRBJ1-5; D might be TRBD1 (6 bases). The germline V gene encodes CDR1 LNHDA and CDR2 SQIVND (reference sequence). This CDR3 has 15 residues. V was pared by 1 base and J by 1 base, with 8 bases between.

This chain links TRBV9 with TRBJ2-2; 8 bases align to TRBD1. With V trimmed by 2 bases and J by 6 bases, 9 bases remained unmatched. CDR1 and CDR2 from the germline V gene are SGDLS and YYNGEE. CDR3 length equals 16 residues. The CDR3 is CASSVGQGAPAGELFF. In DNA, the CDR3 is TGTGCCAGCAGCGTGGGCCAGGGGGCGCCCGCCGGGGAGCTGTTTTTT.

V gene TRBV27 combines with J gene TRBJ1-6, with 7 bases matching TRBD1. The CDR3 is 16 amino acids. Germline assignment: CDR1 MNHEY and CDR2 SMNVEV (reference sequence). The V segment lost 2 bases and the J segment 7 bases; nucleotides outside the gene matches: 8. CDR3 protein: CASSLRSGTANSPLHF. The CDR3 nucleotides are TGTGCCAGCAGTTTAAGATCCGGGACAGCAAATTCACCCCTCCACTTT.

The gene calls are TRBV30 and TRBJ1-4, with 8 bases lining up with TRBD1. V lost 7 bases, J lost 10 bases, and 11 bases stayed unmatched. The germline gives CDR1 GTSNPN, CDR2 SVGIG (reference sequence). The CDR3 covers 13 residues. The DNA for the CDR3 is TGTGCCTTGGAGGGACAGGCTGTTTCAAAACTGTTTTTT. Translated, it gives CALEGQAVSKLFF.

This chain uses TRBV30 with TRBJ1-1, with 7 bases matching TRBD1. There are 12 residues in the CDR3. CDR1 is GTSNPN and CDR2 is SVGIG in the germline V gene (reference sequence). Trimming cost V 5 bases and J 4 bases; bases outside gene matches: 4. The CDR3 spells CAWDRAVTEAFF. The CDR3 DNA is TGTGCCTGGGACAGGGCTGTCACTGAAGCTTTCTTT.

This clone was picked up one time. The chain links TRBV21-1 to TRBJ2-1; TRBD2 is the table's D call, not checked against the DNA. TRBV21-1 is annotated as a pseudogene. The CDR3 length is 15 residues. CDR3 bases: TGTGCCAGCAGCAAAGGACTAGCGGAGTACAATGAGCAGTTCTTC. This gives the protein CASSKGLAEYNEQFF.

This chain uses TRBV3-1 (or the pseudogene TRBV3-2) with TRBJ2-5, with 12 nucleotides matching TRBD2. V lost 5 bases, J lost 1 base, and 5 bases stayed unmatched. Germline CDR1 reads LGHDT; CDR2 reads YNNKEL (reference sequence). The CDR3 is 16 residues long. CDR3 sequence reads: CASSRPSGGAQETQYF. The DNA of the CDR3 is TGTGCCAGCAGCAGACCTAGCGGGGGGGCCCAAGAGACCCAGTACTTC.

This sequence joins TRBV2 and TRBJ1-4, with 9 nucleotides matching TRBD1. V shed 2 bases and J 5 bases; nucleotides not matched to a gene: 3. Germline V gives CDR1 SNHLY, CDR2 FYNNEI. The CDR3 is 15 amino acids. The CDR3 reads CASSEWDRVNEKLFF. Here the CDR3 DNA reads TGTGCCAGCAGTGAATGGGACAGGGTAAATGAAAAACTGTTTTTT.

The chain combines TRBV10-3 with TRBJ2-3; TRBD2 agrees at 11 bases. The V segment lost 7 bases and the J segment 0 bases; nucleotides outside the gene matches: 9. The CDR3 has 17 residues. CDR1 is ENHRY, CDR2 SYGVKD, per germline. The CDR3 coding sequence is TGTGCCATCACTATACATGGGACTAGCGGAAGCACAGATACGCAGTATTTT. Its translation is CAITIHGTSGSTDTQYF.

This clone has a single count. The chain employs TRBV12-3 or TRBV12-4 and TRBJ1-1; tentative D call: TRBD1 (6 bases). This CDR3 spans 12 amino acids. Trimming cost V 6 bases and J 1 base, with 6 bases left between them. The DNA for the CDR3 is TGTGCCAGCAGACAGGGGAACACTGAAGCTTTCTTT. This encodes CASRQGNTEAFF.

The chain employs TRBV6-2 or TRBV6-3 and TRBJ2-1; D is possibly TRBD1 (5 bases). With 0 bases removed from V and 1 base from J, the gap between germline ends came to 13 bases. The CDR3 covers 17 residues. CDR1 and CDR2 from the germline V gene are MNHEY and SVGEGT. CDR3 protein: CASSYSGQRFSYNEQFF. In nucleotides, the CDR3 is TGTGCCAGCAGTTACTCTGGACAACGGTTTTCCTACAATGAGCAGTTCTTC.

This clone was recorded once. V and J are TRBV5-1 and TRBJ2-2; 7 nucleotides match TRBD2. Per the germline V gene, CDR1 is SGHRS and CDR2 is YFSETQ. V lost 1 base and J lost 1; bases outside the gene matches: 13. CDR3 size: 19 residues. CDR3 loop: CASSLRGIGGGMNTGELFF. DNA for the CDR3: TGCGCCAGCAGCTTGCGAGGGATTGGCGGGGGTATGAACACCGGGGAGCTGTTTTTT.

The CDR3: CASSPTPGGWEKLFF. The CDR3 DNA is TGTGCCAGCAGCCCTACCCCAGGGGGTTGGGAAAAACTGTTTTTT. This chain connects TRBV3-1 (or the pseudogene TRBV3-2) to TRBJ1-4, with TRBD1 matching over 7 bases. This CDR3 contains 15 residues. In germline, CDR1 is LGHDT, CDR2 YNNKEL (reference sequence). The J segment lost 8 bases and the V segment lost 4 bases, leaving 10 bases of the junction unmatched.